The clone carrying this T cell receptor beta chain was seen at least ten times. This library used around 0.4 ug RNA and molecular barcoded adaptors spanning alpha/delta and beta/gamma chains. From the reads, TCRdb called clonotypes with MiXCR, one entry per CDR3 protein. The table lists more than 45,000 distinct CDR3 sequences, about 12% of them singletons. The record originates from a study of read filtering for tumor transcriptome and immune sequencing. The CDR3 spans 18 residues. V lost 4 bases and J lost 1; bases outside the gene matches: 14. The sequence was collected from a donor at least 40 years old with multiple myeloma. V is TRBV5-3 and J is TRBJ1-5; 7 nucleotides match TRBD1. TRBV5-3 is designated an ORF whose function remains uncertain. Sequencing was done on a sample of a population of CD138-negative cells sorted from bone marrow. The CDR3 region has the DNA TGTGCCAGAAGCCGGCGGGGACAGCACTTTACGAGCAATCAGCCCCAGCATTTT. Its protein is CARSRRGQHFTSNQPQHF.